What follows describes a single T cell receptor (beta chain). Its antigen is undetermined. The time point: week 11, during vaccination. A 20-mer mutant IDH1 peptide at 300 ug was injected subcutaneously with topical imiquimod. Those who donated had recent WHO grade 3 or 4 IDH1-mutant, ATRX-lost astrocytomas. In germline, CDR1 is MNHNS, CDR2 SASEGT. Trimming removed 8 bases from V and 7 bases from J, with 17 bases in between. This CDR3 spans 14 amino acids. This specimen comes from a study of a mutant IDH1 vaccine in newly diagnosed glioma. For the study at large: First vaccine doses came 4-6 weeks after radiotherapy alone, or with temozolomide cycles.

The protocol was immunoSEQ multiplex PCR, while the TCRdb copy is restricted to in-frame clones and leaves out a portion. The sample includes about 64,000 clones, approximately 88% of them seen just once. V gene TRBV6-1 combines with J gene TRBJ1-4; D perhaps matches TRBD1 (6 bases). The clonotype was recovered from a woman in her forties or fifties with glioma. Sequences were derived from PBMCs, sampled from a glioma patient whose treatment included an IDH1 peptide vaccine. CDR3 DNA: TGTGCCAGCCATCTAGGGGGGCCCGGTGAAAAACTGTTTTTT. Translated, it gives CASHLGGPGEKLFF.